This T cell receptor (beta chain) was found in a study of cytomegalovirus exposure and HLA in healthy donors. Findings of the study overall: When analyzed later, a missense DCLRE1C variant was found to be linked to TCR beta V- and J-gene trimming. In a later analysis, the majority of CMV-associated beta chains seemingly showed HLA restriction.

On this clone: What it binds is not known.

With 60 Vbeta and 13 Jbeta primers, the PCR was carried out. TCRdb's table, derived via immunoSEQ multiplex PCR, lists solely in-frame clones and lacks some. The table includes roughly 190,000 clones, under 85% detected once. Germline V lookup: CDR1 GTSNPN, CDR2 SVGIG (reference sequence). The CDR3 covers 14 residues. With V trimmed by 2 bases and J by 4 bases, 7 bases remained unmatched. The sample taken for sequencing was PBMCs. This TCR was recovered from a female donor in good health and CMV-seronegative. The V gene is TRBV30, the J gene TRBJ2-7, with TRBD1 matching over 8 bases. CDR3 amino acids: CAWSRGQVPYEQYF. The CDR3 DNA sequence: TGTGCCTGGAGTAGGGGACAGGTCCCTTACGAGCAGTACTTC.